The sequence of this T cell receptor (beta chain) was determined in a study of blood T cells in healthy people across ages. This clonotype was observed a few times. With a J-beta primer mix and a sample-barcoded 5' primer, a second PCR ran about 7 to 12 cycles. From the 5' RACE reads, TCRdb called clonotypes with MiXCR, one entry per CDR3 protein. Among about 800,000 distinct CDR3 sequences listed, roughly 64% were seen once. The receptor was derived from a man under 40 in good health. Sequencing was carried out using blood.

CDR3 in DNA: TGTGCCAGCAGCCGCGACTTAGCGGCCCAAGAGACCCAGTACTTC. Translated: CASSRDLAAQETQYF. The rearrangement links TRBV3-1 to TRBJ2-5; perhaps TRBD2 as D (6 bases). CDR1 LGHDT and CDR2 YNNKEL come from the germline V gene (reference sequence). This CDR3 has 15 residues. V shed 4 bases and J shed 1 base, with 13 bases lying between them.